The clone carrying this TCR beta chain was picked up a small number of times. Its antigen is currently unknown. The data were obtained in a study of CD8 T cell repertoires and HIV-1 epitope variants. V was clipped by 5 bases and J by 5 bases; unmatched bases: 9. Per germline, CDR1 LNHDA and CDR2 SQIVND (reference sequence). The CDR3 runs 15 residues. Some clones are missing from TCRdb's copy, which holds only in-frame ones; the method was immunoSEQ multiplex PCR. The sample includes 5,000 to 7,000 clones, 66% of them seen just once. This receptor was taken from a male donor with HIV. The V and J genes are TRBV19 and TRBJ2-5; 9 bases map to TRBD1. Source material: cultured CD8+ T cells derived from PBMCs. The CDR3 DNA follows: TGTGCCAGTAGTCCGGGGACAGGGTGGGGCGAGACCCAGTACTTC. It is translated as CASSPGTGWGETQYF.